This T cell receptor beta chain emerged from a study of shared clonotypes between healthy human individuals. Study information: The plates for each donor numbered three CD4 naive, three CD4 memory, two CD8 naive and one CD8 memory. Study observations and caveats: Memory subsets had estimated richness that was generally smaller than that of naive subsets. The donor pool, a small one, limited the genetic and exposure-history diversity represented.

Note on this clone: Its antigen remains unidentified.

Some clones are missing from TCRdb's copy, which holds only in-frame ones; the method was immunoSEQ multiplex PCR. The table includes about 2.3 million clones, about 90% detected once. The sample taken for sequencing was naive CD4+ T cells from PBMCs. Indicated subset: CD45RA+ positively selected. This TCR was recovered from a man in his late teens or twenties in good health. Some clones in this sample may be carry-over from other donors' samples.

The CDR3 DNA follows: TGTGCCAGCACCCAAATGGACGGCTATGGCTACACCTTC. This sequence encodes CASTQMDGYGYTF. This chain joins TRBV25-1 and TRBJ1-2; D remains ambiguous. This CDR3 has 13 amino acids. Trimming took 7 bases from V and 4 from J, leaving 13 bases between them. CDR1 is MGHDK, CDR2 SYGVNS, per germline.